This TCR beta chain stems from a study of cytomegalovirus exposure and HLA in healthy donors. The study, taken as a whole, reports: Later analysis identified around 15,000 TCR beta sequences associated with HLA alleles, using a false discovery rate threshold of 0.05. An analysis was carried out at a later point. It showed that HLA-associated TCR beta chains were more clonally expanded than equally common non-associated chains. In a later analysis, TCR beta V- and J-gene trimming showed a link to a missense DCLRE1C variant.

The germline CDR1 and CDR2 sequences are MNHNS and SASEGT. The CDR3 loop spans 15 amino acids. J lost 3 bases, V lost 6 bases, and 8 bases had no gene match. The primer mix had 60 Vbeta and 13 Jbeta primers. The data were produced by immunoSEQ multiplex PCR, yet TCRdb's version contains in-frame clones alone and is incomplete. Of around 140,000 clones in the sample, approximately 78% were seen once. As to this clone: Its antigen is not known.

The V and J genes are TRBV6-1 and TRBJ1-2, with 9 positions matching TRBD1. This sequence was found in a woman between 45 and 65 years old in good health and CMV-seropositive. Sequenced material: PBMCs. The CDR3 spells CASSAYRTGDYGYTF. In DNA, the CDR3 is TGTGCCAGCAGCGCGTACCGGACAGGGGACTATGGCTACACCTTC.